This TCR beta chain was sequenced during a study of type 1 regulatory T cells. TCRdb re-derived calls from the reads in MiXCR, one entry per CDR3 protein. The sample yields several thousand distinct CDR3 sequences, 6.5% to 9% seen once. Unmatched junction bases numbered 0, after V lost 4 bases and J lost 2 bases. Looked up from germline, CDR1 is SGHRS and CDR2 is YFSETQ. The CDR3 sequence is 13 residues long. This clonotype rates as medium-sized. Its antigen remains unidentified. The receptor was derived from a human donor in good health. The sequencing input was cultured T cells, either the whole culture or a sorted T cell fraction (not recorded which). The rearrangement joins TRBV5-1 to TRBJ2-5; TRBD1 agrees at 9 bases. The chain's CDR3 is CASSGQGQETQYF. CDR3 DNA sequence: TGCGCCAGCAGCGGACAGGGGCAAGAGACCCAGTACTTC. The full variable domain, completed using reference TRBV5-1 and TRBJ2-5, is KAGVTQTPRYLIKTRGQQVTLSCSPISGHRSVSWYQQTPGQGLQFLFEYFSETQRNKGNFPGRFSGRQFSNSRSEMNVSTLELGDSALYLCASSGQGQETQYFGPGTRLLVL.